The 11 T cell receptor beta chains below come from one sample, sequenced in a study of T-cell memory formation after mild COVID-19. TCRdb re-called the 5' RACE reads through MiXCR, storing one row per CDR3 protein. The profile shows 400,000 to 500,000 distinct CDR3 sequences, about a sixth of them singletons. The sequenced sample consisted of PBMCs or a T cell subset sorted from them (not recorded which). These receptors were taken from a man aged 18 to 30 who had mild COVID-19 (a few samples of this study predate the infection). Cell type and time point are not known.

The sample holds a few counts of this clonotype. This chain uses TRBV4-1 with TRBJ2-2; D remains unclear. The CDR3 covers 16 residues. Trimming took off 1 base at V and 6 bases at J, with 15 bases between the two ends. The germline CDR1 and CDR2 sequences are MGHRA and YSYEKL. CDR3 protein: CASSQVLEGPAGELFF. CDR3 coding DNA: TGCGCCAGCAGCCAAGTGTTAGAAGGTCCAGCCGGGGAGCTGTTTTTT.

The V and J genes are TRBV2 and TRBJ1-2; D gene ambiguous. CDR1 SNHLY and CDR2 FYNNEI come from the germline V gene. The CDR3 consists of 14 residues. Trimming shortened V by 5 bases and J by 0 bases, and 10 bases separated the two germline ends. The CDR3 protein is CASSPFPANYGYTF. The CDR3 DNA follows: TGTGCCAGCAGTCCCTTCCCAGCTAACTATGGCTACACCTTC.

This clonotype has ten or more counts. V and J are TRBV10-2 and TRBJ1-6; a possible D gene is TRBD1 (6 bases). CDR3 size: 16 residues. Germline V gene data show CDR1 as WSHSY and CDR2 as SAAADI. Trimming cost V 0 bases and J 6 bases, with 12 bases left between them. CDR3 amino acids: CASSESRQALNSPLHF. The CDR3 coding sequence is TGCGCCAGCAGTGAGTCCCGACAGGCCCTTAATTCACCCCTCCACTTT.

The chain carries TRBV7-8 and TRBJ1-1; weak D call: TRBD1 (6 bases). The germline gives CDR1 SGHVS, CDR2 FQNEAQ. Trimming shortened V by 3 bases and J by 5 bases, and 16 bases separated the two germline ends. The CDR3 extends over 15 amino acids. For the CDR3, the DNA is TGTGCCAGCAGCTTGGGAGGTGGAGGGGGGACTGAAGCTTTCTTT. Translating it yields CASSLGGGGGTEAFF. Full variable domain (rest looked up from reference TRBV7-8 and TRBJ1-1): GAGVSQSPRYKVAKRGQDVALRCDPISGHVSLFWYQQALGQGPEFLTYFQNEAQLDKSGLPSDRFFAERPEGSVSTLKIQRTQQEDSAVYLCASSLGGGGGTEAFFGQGTRLTVV.

The rearrangement joins TRBV12-3 or TRBV12-4 to TRBJ1-1, with 8 nucleotides matching TRBD1. The trim removed 5 bases at V and 5 bases at J, leaving 10 bases unmatched. The CDR3 covers 15 residues. This CDR3 is CASSPQDRVWTEAFF. The CDR3 DNA is TGTGCCAGCAGTCCCCAGGACAGGGTGTGGACTGAAGCTTTCTTT.

This clonotype showed up many times. This chain uses TRBV7-2 with TRBJ2-5; 9 nucleotides align to TRBD2. Trimming removed 5 bases from V and 5 bases from J; junction bases left unmatched: 9. Germline-derived CDR1 and CDR2 are SGHTA and FQGNSA. The CDR3 covers 15 residues. In DNA, the CDR3 is TGTGCCAGCAGCGGCCAAGCGGGGGGCCTGGAGACCCAGTACTTC. It codes for CASSGQAGGLETQYF.

V gene TRBV18 combines with J gene TRBJ1-6, with TRBD1 identical over 9 bases. The V segment lost 3 bases and the J segment 10 bases; nucleotides outside the gene matches: 10. CDR3 size: 16 residues. In germline, CDR1 is KGHSH, CDR2 LQKENI. The CDR3 sequence is CASSPTGTGLSSPLHF. In nucleotides, the CDR3 is TGTGCCAGCTCACCGACCGGGACAGGGCTTTCATCACCCCTCCACTTT. Filled out from reference TRBV18 and TRBJ1-6, the complete variable domain reads NAGVMQNPRHLVRRRGQEARLRCSPMKGHSHVYWYRQLPEEGLKFMVYLQKENIIDESGMPKERFSAEFPKEGPSILRIQQVVRGDSAAYFCASSPTGTGLSSPLHFGNGTRLTVT.

This clonotype was found a few times. J is TRBJ1-2 and V is TRBV20-1; perhaps TRBD1 as D (5 bases). The CDR3 sequence is 13 residues long. The germline V and J ends were trimmed by 0 bases and 7 bases, with 12 bases remaining between them. Per germline, CDR1 DFQATT and CDR2 SNEGSKA (reference sequence). CDR3 region: CSAREGGVGGYTF. As DNA, the CDR3 is TGCAGTGCTAGAGAGGGGGGAGTGGGTGGCTACACCTTC.

This clonotype was counted a few times. V usage is TRBV5-4 and J usage is TRBJ1-1; a possible D gene is TRBD1 (5 bases). Germline CDR1 is SGHNT and CDR2 is YYREEE (reference sequence). The V and J ends lost 2 bases and 10 bases respectively, with 9 bases between them. CDR3 length: 11 amino acids. The CDR3 reads CASSFKGRAFF. The CDR3 DNA is TGTGCCAGCAGCTTTAAGGGGCGAGCTTTCTTT. Full variable domain (rest looked up from reference TRBV5-4 and TRBJ1-1): ETGVTQSPTHLIKTRGQQVTLRCSSQSGHNTVSWYQQALGQGPQFIFQYYREEENGRGNFPPRFSGLQFPNYSSELNVNALELDDSALYLCASSFKGRAFFGQGTRLTVV.

The V and J genes are TRBV7-9 and TRBJ2-1; 12 bases align to TRBD2. The CDR3 contains 15 residues. V lost 5 bases and J lost 7; bases outside the gene matches: 6. The germline V gene encodes CDR1 SEHNR and CDR2 FQNEAQ (reference sequence). CDR3 sequence reads: CASSHTSGGLNEQFF. The CDR3 bases are TGTGCCAGCAGCCATACTAGCGGGGGGCTAAATGAGCAGTTCTTC.

This clonotype was picked up a small number of times. J is TRBJ2-7 and V is TRBV7-2; D unclear. V was pared by 5 bases and J by 0 bases, with 14 bases between. Per the germline V gene, CDR1 is SGHTA and CDR2 is FQGNSA. The CDR3 has 15 amino acids. CDR3 protein: CASSPRLASSYEQYF. CDR3 bases: TGTGCCAGCAGCCCCCGTTTGGCTAGCTCCTACGAGCAGTACTTC.